What follows are 26 T cell receptor beta chains derived from one specimen sequenced in a study of early T cells in non-severe SARS-CoV-2 infection. TCRdb reprocessed the 5' RACE reads with MiXCR, giving one entry per CDR3 protein. The sample yields some 87,000 distinct CDR3 sequences, about an eighth seen once. Material: whole blood. Receptors originate from an adult who was a healthcare worker with PCR-confirmed SARS-CoV-2 infection or an uninfected control (not recorded which).

This clonotype was counted at least ten times. The J gene is TRBJ1-2, the V gene TRBV20-1; D is uncertain. Germline V gene lookup returns CDR1 DFQATT and CDR2 SNEGSKA (reference sequence). Trimming took 7 bases from V and 4 from J, leaving 13 bases between them. This CDR3 spans 12 amino acids. The CDR3: CSVPKTLYGYTF. DNA of the CDR3: TGCAGTGTTCCCAAAACGCTCTATGGCTACACCTTC.

In this sample, this clonotype turned up a few times. Sequence at one end of the junction differs from germline and may be a read error. The chain has TRBV9 and TRBJ1-6; D remains ambiguous. From germline, CDR1 is SGDLS and CDR2 YYNGEE. This CDR3 spans 16 amino acids. The CDR3 coding sequence is TGTGCCAGCAGCGTAGGAGCGACCCAAGGGAATTCATCCCTCCACTTT. It translates to CASSVGATQGNSSLHF.

This clonotype occurred many times. The genes are TRBV29-1 and TRBJ2-1, with 10 bases aligning to TRBD2. J gave up 15 bases and V 1 base, and 12 bases lay outside the gene matches. This CDR3 spans 14 amino acids. Per germline, CDR1 SQVTM and CDR2 ANQGSEA. The CDR3 nucleotides read TGCAGCGTTGAAGGTAGCGGGAGGACCCTTGCGGGGTTCTTC. It translates to CSVEGSGRTLAGFF.

This clonotype was counted between two and nine times. The gene calls are TRBV28 and TRBJ2-7, with D possibly TRBD1 on 5 matching bases. This CDR3 spans 11 amino acids. V dropped 7 bases and J dropped 7 bases, with 11 bases sitting between them. From germline, CDR1 is MDHEN and CDR2 SYDVKM. CDR3 region: CASTGLGEQYF. CDR3 bases: TGTGCCAGCACAGGGTTGGGGGAGCAGTACTTC.

The J gene is TRBJ2-7, the V gene TRBV29-1; perhaps TRBD2 as D (6 bases). The germline CDR1 and CDR2 sequences are SQVTM and ANQGSEA. CDR3 length: 14 amino acids. With 2 bases removed from V and 2 bases from J, the gap between germline ends came to 13 bases. The CDR3 DNA reads as TGCAGCGTTGAAAACACCGGGAGCCCCTACGAGCAGTACTTC. As protein: CSVENTGSPYEQYF.

A few counts support this clonotype. This chain links TRBV11-2 with TRBJ2-7, with unresolved D. V was pared by 3 bases and J by 5 bases, with 17 bases between. The CDR3 is 15 residues long. Germline V lookup: CDR1 SGHAT, CDR2 FQNNGV. The CDR3 DNA reads TGTGCCAGCAGCTTTAAGGGCCGGAATTTGGACGAGCAGTACTTC. Its protein product is CASSFKGRNLDEQYF.

This clonotype showed up just a few times. The chain carries TRBV5-6 and TRBJ2-7; D is unclear. CDR3 length: 13 residues. V shed 0 bases and J shed 2 bases, with 6 bases lying between them. Germline V gene lookup returns CDR1 SGHDT and CDR2 YYEEEE. The CDR3 here is CASSLAAAYEQYF. CDR3 DNA sequence: TGTGCCAGCAGCTTGGCGGCGGCCTACGAGCAGTACTTC.

The V and J genes are TRBV20-1 and TRBJ2-1, with TRBD1 as a possible D gene (6 bases). The CDR3 spans 13 residues. V shed 2 bases and J shed 6 bases, with 11 bases lying between them. From germline, CDR1 is DFQATT and CDR2 SNEGSKA (reference sequence). CDR3 DNA: TGCAGTGCTAGACCCCAGGGGACCAATGAGCAGTTCTTC. Translating gives CSARPQGTNEQFF.

The chain carries TRBV20-1 and TRBJ2-7, with 10 bases lining up with TRBD2. J was trimmed by 4 bases and V by 6 bases; bases with no gene match: 12. Germline lookup yields CDR1 DFQATT and CDR2 SNEGSKA (reference sequence). This CDR3 has 15 amino acids. The CDR3 protein is CSARSASGGFYEQYF. CDR3 in DNA: TGCAGTGCCCGATCCGCTAGCGGGGGATTTTACGAGCAGTACTTC.

There are many counts of this clonotype. This chain links TRBV20-1 with TRBJ2-7, with 14 positions matching TRBD2. CDR1 and CDR2 (germline): DFQATT, SNEGSKA (reference sequence). The CDR3 loop spans 16 amino acids. The V segment lost 6 bases and the J segment 6 bases; nucleotides outside the gene matches: 13. The CDR3 sequence: CSADNPGLAGASEQYF. DNA of the CDR3: TGCAGTGCCGATAACCCGGGACTAGCGGGAGCTTCCGAGCAGTACTTC.

This chain links TRBV11-2 with TRBJ2-7; 7 bases are a match to TRBD1. CDR1 and CDR2 from the germline V gene are SGHAT and FQNNGV. The CDR3 is made up of 14 amino acids. V was clipped by 0 bases and J by 2 bases; unmatched bases: 1. DNA of the CDR3: TGTGCCAGCAGCTTAGACGGGACAGCCTACGAGCAGTACTTC. This gives the protein CASSLDGTAYEQYF. The entire variable domain, with the rest obtained from reference TRBV11-2 and TRBJ2-7, is as follows: EAGVAQSPRYKIIEKRQSVAFWCNPISGHATLYWYQQILGQGPKLLIQFQNNGVVDDSQLPKDRFSAERLKGVDSTLKIQPAKLEDSAVYLCASSLDGTAYEQYFGPGTRLTVT.

A single count supports this clonotype. The chain employs TRBV29-1 and TRBJ1-1; D call uncertain. The germline gives CDR1 SQVTM, CDR2 ANQGSEA. V was pared by 5 bases and J by 0 bases, with 10 bases between. The CDR3 loop spans 13 amino acids. Written as DNA, the CDR3 is TGCAGCGTTAAGGCCGGATTGAACACTGAAGCTTTCTTT. Translation: CSVKAGLNTEAFF.

The chain uses TRBV5-6 and TRBJ2-1; no definite D call. Germline loops: CDR1 SGHDT, CDR2 YYEEEE. V lost 0 bases, J lost 7 bases, and 5 bases lay in between. This CDR3 is 12 amino acids long. CDR3 coding DNA: TGTGCCAGCAGCTTGGATGTAAATGAGCAGTTCTTC. It is translated as CASSLDVNEQFF.

This clonotype was seen many times. The V and J genes are TRBV18 and TRBJ1-2; 8 positions match TRBD1. Per germline, CDR1 KGHSH and CDR2 LQKENI. V trimming: 4 bases; J trimming: 8 bases; junction bases outside the gene matches: 18. CDR3 size: 17 residues. The chain's CDR3 is CASSLGPRQGMGSGYTF. The CDR3 DNA reads TGTGCCAGCTCACTCGGGCCCCGACAGGGGATGGGCTCCGGCTACACCTTC.

The chain combines TRBV6-6 with TRBJ1-1, with D unclear. CDR1 is MNHNY and CDR2 is SVGAGI in the germline V gene (reference sequence). V lost 2 bases and J 0 bases, leaving 4 bases between the germline ends. The CDR3 is made up of 13 amino acids. The CDR3: CASSYLVNTEAFF. The CDR3 DNA is TGTGCCAGCAGTTACCTAGTGAACACTGAAGCTTTCTTT.

This rearrangement joins TRBV12-3 or TRBV12-4 to TRBJ1-5; the D gene is possibly TRBD1 (6 bases). The CDR3 spans 15 residues. The V end lost 5 bases, the J end lost 3 bases, and 14 bases lay between the germline ends. CDR3 nucleotides: TGTGCCAGCAGTATCCAATCAGGGGCCAATCAGCCCCAGCATTTT. It is translated as CASSIQSGANQPQHF.

The chain employs TRBV2 and TRBJ2-1, with 7 bases matching TRBD1. With V trimmed by 5 bases and J by 0 bases, 1 base remained unmatched. The germline gives CDR1 SNHLY, CDR2 FYNNEI. The CDR3 is made up of 14 amino acids. CDR3 sequence: CASSWDSSYNEQFF. The CDR3, as DNA: TGTGCCAGCAGTTGGGACAGCTCCTACAATGAGCAGTTCTTC.

This clonotype was seen many times. The chain uses TRBV5-1 and TRBJ2-7; 11 bases are shared with TRBD1. The length of the CDR3 is 14 residues. J gave up 6 bases and V 4 bases, and 6 bases lay outside the gene matches. Germline V gene lookup returns CDR1 SGHRS and CDR2 YFSETQ. CDR3 bases: TGCGCCAGCAGCGGTACCGGGACAGGGGGCGAGCAGTACTTC. Translated, it gives CASSGTGTGGEQYF.

In DNA form, the CDR3 reads TGCAGCGCGGGGACAGGGGCTCCCTACGAGCAGTACTTC. As protein: CSAGTGAPYEQYF. The gene calls are TRBV29-1 and TRBJ2-7, with 10 bases matching TRBD1. The CDR3 length is 13 residues. Losses at the gene ends were 7 bases for V and 2 bases for J; bases not matched to a gene: 5. From germline, CDR1 is SQVTM and CDR2 ANQGSEA.

A few counts support this clonotype. V is TRBV2 and J is TRBJ2-7; no clear D gene. The CDR3 is 12 amino acids. Deletions cut 6 bases from V and 4 bases from J, with 10 bases between. CDR1 is SNHLY, CDR2 FYNNEI, per germline. This chain's CDR3 is CASRGDTYEQYF. CDR3 DNA: TGTGCCAGCAGGGGCGACACTTACGAGCAGTACTTC.

This clonotype showed up many times. The chain joins TRBV2 to TRBJ2-7, with D perhaps being TRBD1 or TRBD2 (6 bases each). V was cut by 0 bases and J by 2 bases, with 14 bases left in between. Germline V gene data show CDR1 as SNHLY and CDR2 as FYNNEI. The CDR3 contains 16 residues. The CDR3 region is CASSEALIGGTYEQYF. The CDR3 DNA reads as TGTGCCAGCAGTGAAGCGCTTATCGGGGGCACCTACGAGCAGTACTTC.

This clonotype appeared many times. The chain is built from TRBV11-2 and TRBJ1-4; no definite D call. Looked up from germline, CDR1 is SGHAT and CDR2 is FQNNGV. Deletions cut 0 bases from V and 8 bases from J, with 4 bases between. The CDR3 is 12 residues long. CDR3 coding DNA: TGTGCCAGCAGCTTAGAGGCGGAAAAACTGTTTTTT. It specifies CASSLEAEKLFF.

The V and J genes are TRBV29-1 and TRBJ2-3; unclear D gene. V shed 5 bases and J shed 2 bases, with 8 bases lying between them. Germline V gives CDR1 SQVTM, CDR2 ANQGSEA. The CDR3 sequence is 12 residues long. The CDR3 loop reads CSVYPFTDTQYF. The CDR3 coding sequence is TGCAGCGTTTACCCATTCACAGATACGCAGTATTTT.

At least ten counts were recorded for this clonotype. The chain employs TRBV5-1 and TRBJ2-5, with 9 nucleotides matching TRBD1. The CDR3 consists of 16 residues. Germline assignment: CDR1 SGHRS and CDR2 YFSETQ. J was trimmed by 1 base and V by 4 bases; bases with no gene match: 8. The CDR3 loop is CASSVGTGRVQETQYF. The CDR3 DNA is TGCGCCAGCAGCGTTGGGACAGGGAGAGTCCAAGAGACCCAGTACTTC.

At least ten counts were recorded for this clonotype. The chain is built from TRBV5-1 and TRBJ2-2; 10 bases map to TRBD2. The germline gives CDR1 SGHRS, CDR2 YFSETQ. The CDR3 has 17 residues. J was trimmed by 0 bases and V by 1 base; bases with no gene match: 3. CDR3 nucleotides: TGCGCCAGCAGCTTGACTAGCGGGGCGCCGAACACCGGGGAGCTGTTTTTT. Protein sequence: CASSLTSGAPNTGELFF.

The CDR3 nucleotides read TGTGCCAGCAGTTACTCGACTCCCGGGACGGGGTTTTTCGATACGCAGTATTTT. It is translated as CASSYSTPGTGFFDTQYF. The chain links TRBV6-5 to TRBJ2-3; either TRBD1 or TRBD2 may fit D (5 bases each). CDR1 MNHEY and CDR2 SVGAGI come from the germline V gene. The ends were cut back, 0 bases at V and 6 bases at J, with 22 bases in the middle. The CDR3 is made up of 18 amino acids.